The clone carrying this T cell receptor (beta chain) was recorded a few times. Antigen: not known. The data are from a study of Ad26.COV2.S vaccination and SARS-CoV-2 variants. Broader study findings: Once vaccination had occurred, spike-specific CD8+ and CD4+ T cell responses reportedly showed substantial breadth. Measures of TCR breadth and depth may have fallen short of total T cell responses. People who got the vaccine or the placebo had similar non-spike TCR breadth.

Data came from immunoSEQ multiplex PCR; TCRdb stores just in-frame clones and leaves some out. This table has over 100,000 clones, roughly 80% appearing once. Trimming stripped 8 bases from V and 3 bases from J, with 16 bases between. This CDR3 region has 14 residues. In germline, CDR1 is KGHSH, CDR2 LQKENI. The V gene is TRBV18, the J gene TRBJ1-1; D unresolved. The source material was peripheral blood, sampled after recovery from COVID-19. The sequence was collected from a human donor who had recovered from COVID-19. CDR3 protein: CASGRVGLDTEAFF. Here the CDR3 DNA reads TGTGCCAGCGGAAGGGTTGGGCTGGACACTGAAGCTTTCTTT.